This T cell receptor (beta chain) was sequenced in a study of OX40 agonist ivuxolimab in advanced cancers. Study summary: Enrolled patients in dose escalation had cancers that were hepatocellular carcinoma, melanoma, renal cell or head and neck cancer. General study results and limits: On average, a greater number of expanded clones characterised CD8+ T cells relative to CD4+.

The table came from immunoSEQ multiplex PCR; TCRdb's copy has only in-frame clones and leaves some out. The repertoire holds 35,000 to 40,000 clones, with roughly 86% as singletons. This clone was counted only a few times. The antigen remains undetermined. The CDR3 extends over 15 amino acids. Germline V CDR1 and CDR2: MNHNY, SVGAGI (reference sequence). V dropped 4 bases and J dropped 0 bases, with 12 bases sitting between them. The starting material was CD4+ or CD8+ T cells sorted from blood, obtained in a trial of the OX40 agonist ivuxolimab. The V gene is TRBV6-6, the J gene TRBJ1-1, with D tentatively TRBD1 (5 bases). This receptor was obtained from an adult with an advanced solid tumor such as melanoma, head and neck, liver or kidney cancer. The CDR3 DNA reads as TGTGCCAGCAGTTCCTCGAACAGGATGAACACTGAAGCTTTCTTT. It yields the protein CASSSSNRMNTEAFF.